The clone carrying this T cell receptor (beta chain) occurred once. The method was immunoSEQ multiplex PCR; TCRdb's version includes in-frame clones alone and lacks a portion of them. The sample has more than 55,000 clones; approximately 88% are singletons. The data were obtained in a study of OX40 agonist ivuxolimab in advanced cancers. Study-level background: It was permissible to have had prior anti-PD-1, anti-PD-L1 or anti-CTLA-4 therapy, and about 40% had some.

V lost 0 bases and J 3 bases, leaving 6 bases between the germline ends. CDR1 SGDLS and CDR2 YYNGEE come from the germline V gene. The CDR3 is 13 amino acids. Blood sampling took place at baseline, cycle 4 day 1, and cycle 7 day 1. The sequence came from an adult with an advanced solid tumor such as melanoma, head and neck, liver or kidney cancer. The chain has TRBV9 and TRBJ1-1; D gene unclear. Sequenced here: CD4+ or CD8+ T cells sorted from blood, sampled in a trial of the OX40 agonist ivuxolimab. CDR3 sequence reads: CASSVEGYTEAFF. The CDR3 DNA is TGTGCCAGCAGCGTAGAAGGGTACACTGAAGCTTTCTTT.